This T cell receptor (beta chain) is drawn from a study of T-cell reconstitution after alpha-beta-depleted transplantation in children (dated by TCRdb to 2016 to 2017). Broadly, across the study: Using TCR repertoire profiling, the study quantitatively followed how T-cell immune reconstitution unfolded in children after TCRalphabeta/CD19-depleted allogeneic hematopoietic cell transplantation. Study-wide conclusions, independent of this receptor: The apparently early alphabetaT-cell count recovery about two months after transplant was reportedly dependent on only several hundred rapidly expanded clones derived from non-depleted graft cells. In some patients, the high TCRbeta diversity seen at day 60 was put down to recipient T cells and intrathymic progenitors that had survived conditioning. Over subsequent months, a decline in hyperexpanded clone frequencies was noted, and after one year, T-cell counts and TCRbeta diversity were mostly ascribed to newly produced T cells.

The CDR3 contains 15 residues, cysteine and phenylalanine counted. Kept here is only the CDR3 DNA, which spans 45 bases and is read in frame from base 1. The trim is 2 bases for V and 4 bases for J, with a gap of 12 bases between the germline ends. This clonotype is termed medium-sized (0.01 to 0.1%). Its recognized antigen is unknown. No base qualities exist here, and no much larger clone lies one base off it. The library was obtained by PCR. Data came from an Illumina HiSeq 2500. Molecular barcoding was employed in the preparation of TCR libraries, with unique molecular identifiers being used to normalize TCRbeta repertoire quantification. The public reads were quality trimmed at Q25 with fastp and then assembled into clones with MiXCR by TCRdb, keeping productive beta chains. Rows with a matching CDR3 protein are joined into one entry that keeps the most common DNA and genes. This sample gives about 15,000 distinct CDR3 sequences in total; less than 9.5% of them show up just once. Less than 40% of the sample is in the top ten clones.

The meaning of the sample's time point label: day 60 (about 2 months) after transplantation. Read against the paper, the sample's treatment or condition label means: allogeneic hematopoietic cell transplantation with graft depleted of TCRalphabeta T cells and CD19 B cells. TCRalphabeta/CD19-depleted allogeneic hematopoietic cell grafts were given to the transplant recipients, all of whom were children. The chain is made from TRBV12-3 or TRBV12-4 and TRBJ2-1; TRBD2 is a possible D gene, resting on 6 matching bases. The TCR comes from a boy younger than two who had a stem cell transplant for Wiskott-Aldrich syndrome, so the T cells may come from the graft donor. Sample: PBMCs, mostly from graft donor cells, taken 60 days after TCRalphabeta/CD19-depleted stem cell transplant. CDR3 region: CASSLPGLPYNEQFF. The DNA sequence is TGTGCCAGCAGTTTACCAGGACTACCGTACAATGAGCAGTTCTTC.